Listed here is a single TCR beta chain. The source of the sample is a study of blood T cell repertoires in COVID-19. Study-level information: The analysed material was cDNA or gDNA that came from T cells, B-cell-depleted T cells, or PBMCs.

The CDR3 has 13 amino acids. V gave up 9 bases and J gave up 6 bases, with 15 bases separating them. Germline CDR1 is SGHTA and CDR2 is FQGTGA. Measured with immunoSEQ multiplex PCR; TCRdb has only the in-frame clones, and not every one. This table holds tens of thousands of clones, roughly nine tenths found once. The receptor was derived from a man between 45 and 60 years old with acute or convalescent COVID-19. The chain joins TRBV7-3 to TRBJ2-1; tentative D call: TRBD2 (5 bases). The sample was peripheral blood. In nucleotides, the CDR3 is TGTGCCAGTGGGGAGCCCGCCAGCAATGAGCAGTTCTTC. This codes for CASGEPASNEQFF.